This is a list of T cell receptor beta chains from one sample in a study of preoperative IRX-2 immunotherapy in early breast cancer. Data came from immunoSEQ multiplex PCR; TCRdb stores just in-frame clones and leaves some out. This table has approximately 11,000 clones, around 86% appearing once. The sequences come from lymph node tissue, collected before IRX-2 immunotherapy. The receptors were gathered from a human donor with breast cancer. The CDR3 runs from the conserved cysteine through the conserved F or W. The D gene is left open where the match is weak. Expanded clones get a size class; other rows say once, few or many, or leave the size out.

cdr3_aa cdr3_nt clone_size j_call d_call v_call
CASKLYTTGAVGYTF TGCGCCAGCAAGCTCTATACAACAGGGGCGGTGGGCTACACCTTC . TRBJ1-2 TRBD1 TRBV5-1
CASSIGAPGQTRNEQFF TGTGCCAGTAGTATAGGGGCCCCGGGGCAGACTAGGAATGAGCAGTTCTTC . TRBJ2-1 . TRBV19
CASTVGGWDNEQFF TGTGCCAGCACCGTCGGGGGGTGGGACAATGAGCAGTTCTTC . TRBJ2-1 TRBD2 TRBV7-6
CASSFTRGQLTAGNTIYF TGTGCCAGCAGCTTTACAAGAGGACAGCTAACGGCTGGAAACACCATATATTTT . TRBJ1-3 . TRBV11-3
CASSRRTVNTEAFF TGTGCCAGCAGCCGTCGCACGGTCAACACTGAAGCTTTCTTT few TRBJ1-1 . TRBV11-3
CASRAGVIYGYTF TGTGCCAGCAGGGCTGGGGTCATCTATGGCTACACCTTC once TRBJ1-2 . TRBV28
CASSLGGMNTGELFF TGTGCCAGCAGCTTAGGCGGGATGAACACCGGGGAGCTGTTTTTT . TRBJ2-2 . TRBV11-3
CASSLPGPSVTDTQYF TGTGCCAGCAGCTTACCGGGACCTAGCGTGACAGATACGCAGTATTTT few TRBJ2-3 . TRBV11-3
CASSMGGRGGNQPQHF TGTGCCAGCAGCATGGGCGGGCGGGGAGGAAATCAGCCCCAGCATTTT . TRBJ1-5 . TRBV7-8
CASSSKGQSNEKLFF TGTGCCAGCAGTTCTAAGGGACAGTCTAATGAAAAACTGTTTTTT . TRBJ1-4 TRBD1 TRBV6-8
CASIPRTESYGYTF TGTGCCAGTATCCCAAGGACAGAATCCTATGGCTACACCTTC . TRBJ1-2 . TRBV19
CASSLTGTGEDEQYF TGTGCCAGCAGCTTAACCGGGACAGGGGAGGACGAGCAGTACTTC few TRBJ2-7 TRBD1 TRBV11-3
CASSLFQGDQPQHF TGTGCCAGCAGTTTATTTCAGGGGGATCAGCCCCAGCATTTT . TRBJ1-5 TRBD1 TRBV28
CASSLSGFNEKLFF TGTGCCAGCAGCCTGAGCGGCTTTAATGAAAAACTGTTTTTT once TRBJ1-4 . TRBV7-1
CASSGQGNSGNTIYF TGCGCCAGCAGTGGACAGGGAAACTCTGGAAACACCATATATTTT . TRBJ1-3 TRBD1 TRBV10-2
CASSLVATGGTQYF TGTGCCAGCAGTTTAGTGGCGACCGGGGGGACCCAGTACTTC . TRBJ2-5 . TRBV22-1
CASSQDGKRNEKLFF TGCGCCAGCAGCCAAGATGGAAAGAGGAATGAAAAACTGTTTTTT . TRBJ1-4 . TRBV23-1
CASTHRGPYEQYF TGTGCCAGCACCCACAGGGGTCCCTACGAGCAGTACTTC . TRBJ2-7 TRBD1 TRBV6-7
CASSSPGQFYGYTF TGTGCCAGCAGCTCCCCGGGACAGTTCTATGGCTACACCTTC . TRBJ1-2 TRBD1 TRBV28
CASSLPGQGSTEAFF TGTGCCAGCAGTTTACCCGGACAGGGGAGTACTGAAGCTTTCTTT . TRBJ1-1 TRBD1 TRBV28
CASSLADSYNEQFF TGTGCCAGCAGCTTAGCGGACAGCTACAATGAGCAGTTCTTC . TRBJ2-1 . TRBV7-1
CASSLGGSEETQYF TGCGCCAGCAGCTTGGGGGGTAGCGAAGAGACCCAGTACTTC . TRBJ2-5 . TRBV5-1
CASSYRGREYEQYF TGTGCCAGCAGTTACAGGGGAAGGGAATACGAGCAGTACTTC . TRBJ2-7 . TRBV6-8
CASRSSGWGDTGELFF TGTGCCAGCAGGTCTAGCGGGTGGGGGGACACCGGGGAGCTGTTTTTT once TRBJ2-2 TRBD2 TRBV6-8
CASSYTGDSGASYNEQFF TGTGCCAGCTCATACACAGGCGATAGCGGGGCCTCCTACAATGAGCAGTTCTTC . TRBJ2-1 TRBD2 TRBV6-7
CASSYSGSGTGELFF TGTGCCAGCAGTTACTCCGGGAGTGGCACCGGGGAGCTGTTTTTT . TRBJ2-2 . TRBV6-8
CASSYSLYQETQYF TGTGCCAGCAGTTACTCGTTGTACCAAGAGACCCAGTACTTC once TRBJ2-5 . TRBV6-8
CASSQSSLRGRAYF TGTGCCAGCAGCCAATCTTCCCTTAGGGGAAGGGCGTACTTC . TRBJ2-7 . TRBV16
CASSGQGVGGNTIYF TGCGCCAGCAGCGGACAGGGAGTAGGCGGAAACACCATATATTTT . TRBJ1-3 TRBD1 TRBV5-1
CASSYSRASYGYTF TGTGCCAGCAGTTACTCGCGGGCCTCCTATGGCTACACCTTC . TRBJ1-2 . TRBV6-8
CASSIRGGSYNEQFF TGTGCCAGTAGTATTCGGGGAGGGTCCTACAATGAGCAGTTCTTC . TRBJ2-1 TRBD2 TRBV19
CASSSPGGYGYTF TGTGCCAGCAGTTCCCCTGGAGGCTATGGCTACACCTTC . TRBJ1-2 . TRBV6-8
CASSRSDSNQPQHF TGTGCCAGCTCGCGTTCCGATAGCAATCAGCCCCAGCATTTT once TRBJ1-5 . TRBV18
CASSDQVIGNEQFF TGCGCCAGCAGTGACCAAGTCATCGGCAATGAGCAGTTCTTC . TRBJ2-1 . TRBV10-1
CASLRGGQETQYF TGTGCCAGCCTCCGTGGTGGGCAAGAGACCCAGTACTTC few TRBJ2-5 . TRBV6-8
CASSFGNTYNEQFF TGCGCCAGCAGCTTCGGAAATACCTACAATGAGCAGTTCTTC . TRBJ2-1 . TRBV5-1
CSVDEGQAEAFF TGCAGCGTTGACGAGGGGCAGGCTGAAGCTTTCTTT . TRBJ1-1 . TRBV29-1
CASSARQNSEAFF TGTGCCAGTAGTGCCCGACAGAATTCTGAAGCTTTCTTT . TRBJ1-1 . TRBV19
CASTDSAGVHGYTF TGTGCCAGCACCGACTCCGCAGGGGTCCATGGCTACACCTTC . TRBJ1-2 . TRBV6-8
CASSYSYSGHNEQFF TGTGCCAGCAGTTACTCTTATAGCGGTCACAATGAGCAGTTCTTC . TRBJ2-1 . TRBV6-8
CASSERQGLDGYTF TGTGCCAGCAGCGAGAGACAGGGGTTGGATGGCTACACCTTC . TRBJ1-2 TRBD1 TRBV11-3
CASRRHTSYEQYF TGTGCCAGCAGGAGACATACCTCCTACGAGCAGTACTTC . TRBJ2-7 . TRBV7-1
CASRTTNGRDTEAFF TGTGCCAGCAGGACGACCAACGGCAGGGACACTGAAGCTTTCTTT . TRBJ1-1 . TRBV6-8
CASSLLLSGANVLTF TGCGCCAGCAGCTTGCTCCTCTCTGGGGCCAACGTCCTGACTTTC . TRBJ2-6 . TRBV5-1
CASSPGPVIAKNIQYF TGTGCCAGCAGCCCCGGACCGGTAATAGCCAAAAACATTCAGTACTTC . TRBJ2-4 . TRBV6-4